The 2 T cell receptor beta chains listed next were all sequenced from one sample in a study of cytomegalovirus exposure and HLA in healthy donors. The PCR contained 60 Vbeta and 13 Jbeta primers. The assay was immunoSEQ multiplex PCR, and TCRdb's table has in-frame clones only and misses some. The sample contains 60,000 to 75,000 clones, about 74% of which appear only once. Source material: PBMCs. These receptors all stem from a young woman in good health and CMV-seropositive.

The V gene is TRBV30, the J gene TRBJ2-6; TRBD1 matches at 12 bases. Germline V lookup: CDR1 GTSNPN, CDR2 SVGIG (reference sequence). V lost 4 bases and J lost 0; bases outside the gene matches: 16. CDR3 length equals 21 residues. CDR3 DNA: TGTGCCTGGACCCCCCCGGGGGGACAGGGGGCCTCCCTCTCTGGGGCCAACGTCCTGACTTTC. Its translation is CAWTPPGGQGASLSGANVLTF.

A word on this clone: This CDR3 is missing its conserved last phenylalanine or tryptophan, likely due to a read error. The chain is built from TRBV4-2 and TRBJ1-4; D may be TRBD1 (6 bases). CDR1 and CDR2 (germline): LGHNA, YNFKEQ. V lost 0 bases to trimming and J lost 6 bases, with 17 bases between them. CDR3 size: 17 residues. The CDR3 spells CASSQDMAGAQDEKLFI. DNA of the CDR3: TGTGCCAGCAGCCAAGATATGGCAGGGGCCCAGGATGAAAAACTGTTTATT.